This entry features one T cell receptor beta chain sequence. This sample stems from a study of T-cell memory formation after mild COVID-19. TCRdb called the 5' RACE reads again in MiXCR, with one record for every CDR3 protein. The sample records some 320,000 distinct CDR3 sequences, 15% to 20% being singletons. Germline CDR1 reads DFQATT; CDR2 reads SNEGSKA (reference sequence). V was trimmed by 2 bases and J by 9 bases, leaving 11 bases between them. The CDR3 contains 13 residues. Sequences were obtained from PBMCs or a T cell subset sorted from them (not recorded which). The V call is TRBV20-1, the J call TRBJ1-6; D call uncertain. The sequence came from a young man who had mild COVID-19 (a few samples of this study predate the infection). Cell type and time point are not known. For the CDR3, the DNA is TGCAGTGCTAGAAGCGTTGAGAGTTCACCCCTCCACTTT. Translating it yields CSARSVESSPLHF.